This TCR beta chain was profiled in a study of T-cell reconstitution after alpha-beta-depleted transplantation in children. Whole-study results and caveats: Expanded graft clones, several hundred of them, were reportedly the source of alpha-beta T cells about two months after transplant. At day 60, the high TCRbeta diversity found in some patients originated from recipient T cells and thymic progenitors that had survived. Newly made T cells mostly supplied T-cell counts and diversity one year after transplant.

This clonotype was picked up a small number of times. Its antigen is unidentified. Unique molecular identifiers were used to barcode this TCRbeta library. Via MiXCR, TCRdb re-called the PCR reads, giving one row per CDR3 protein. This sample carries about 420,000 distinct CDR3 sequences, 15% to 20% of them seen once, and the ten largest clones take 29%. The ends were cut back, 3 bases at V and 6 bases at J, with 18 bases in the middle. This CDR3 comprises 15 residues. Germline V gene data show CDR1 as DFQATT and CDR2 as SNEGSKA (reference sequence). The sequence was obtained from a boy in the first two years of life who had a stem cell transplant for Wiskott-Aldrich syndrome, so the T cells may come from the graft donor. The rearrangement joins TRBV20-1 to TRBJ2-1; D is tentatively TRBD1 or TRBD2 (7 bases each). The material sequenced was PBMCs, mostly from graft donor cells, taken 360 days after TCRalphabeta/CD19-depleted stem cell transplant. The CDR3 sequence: CSARDLLRGGNEQFF. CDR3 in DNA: TGCAGTGCTAGGGACCTTCTCAGGGGGGGCAATGAGCAGTTCTTC.